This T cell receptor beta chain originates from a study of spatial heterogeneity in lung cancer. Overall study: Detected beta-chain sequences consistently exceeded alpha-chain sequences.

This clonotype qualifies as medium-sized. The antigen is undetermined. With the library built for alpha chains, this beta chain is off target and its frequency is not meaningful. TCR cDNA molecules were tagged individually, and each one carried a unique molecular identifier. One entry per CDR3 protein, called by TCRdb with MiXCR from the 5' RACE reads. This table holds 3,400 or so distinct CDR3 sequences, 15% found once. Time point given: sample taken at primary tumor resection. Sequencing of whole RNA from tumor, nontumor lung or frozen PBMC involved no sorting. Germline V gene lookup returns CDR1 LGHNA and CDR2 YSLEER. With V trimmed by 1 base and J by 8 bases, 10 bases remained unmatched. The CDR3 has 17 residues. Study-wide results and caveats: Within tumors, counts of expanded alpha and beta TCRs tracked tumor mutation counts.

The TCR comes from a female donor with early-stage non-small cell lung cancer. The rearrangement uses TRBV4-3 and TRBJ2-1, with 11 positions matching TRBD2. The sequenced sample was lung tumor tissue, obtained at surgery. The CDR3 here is CASSQGVSGGAVDEQFF. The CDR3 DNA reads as TGCGCCAGCAGCCAAGGCGTTAGCGGGGGGGCGGTGGATGAGCAGTTCTTC.